The clone carrying this T cell receptor beta chain is a singleton in its sample. Its matching antigen is unknown. CD45RO-negative, CCR7-positively selected cells formed the naive CD8 fraction, excluding terminally differentiated effector memory CD45RA+ cells. The V gene's germline CDR1 is LNHDA and CDR2 SQIVND (reference sequence). The CDR3 has 18 residues. Trimming cost V 1 base and J 3 bases, with 18 bases left between them. These data belong to a study of shared clonotypes between healthy human individuals. Findings and limits, study-wide: Specimens sampled were limited to blood, with tissue repertoires likely differing. Among non-shared clonotypes, generation probabilities were lower than among those shared by all four donors.

Once extracted for a subset, genomic DNA was divided evenly among several immunoSEQ plates. This table comes from immunoSEQ multiplex PCR, and its TCRdb copy is limited to in-frame clones, with some not included. The sample holds around 1.9 million clones, 93% seen once. This chain joins TRBV19 and TRBJ2-2; D uncertain. The sequence derives from a young man in good health. Some clones in this sample may be carry-over from other donors' samples. The sequenced material came from naive CD8+ T cells from PBMCs. CDR3 coding DNA: TGTGCCAGTAGTATAGGTCCGGAACCTCATACCCACACCGGGGAGCTGTTTTTT. It specifies CASSIGPEPHTHTGELFF.